Listed below are T cell receptor beta chains from one sample, sequenced in a study of cytomegalovirus exposure and HLA in healthy donors. Profiled with immunoSEQ multiplex PCR; TCRdb holds only in-frame clones, not every one. The table includes roughly 60,000 clones, about 90% detected once. The specimen was PBMCs. The receptor set was obtained from a woman under 30 in good health and CMV-seronegative. Each CDR3 is given with its conserved first and last residue. A D gene is named only where the DNA matches it firmly. A clone size is listed for some rows: how often the clone was seen (once, few, many), or a class if it is expanded.

d_gene: TRBD1; v_gene: TRBV23-1; abundance: NA; j_gene: TRBJ1-3; CDR3nt: TGCGCCAGCAGTCAAACGGACAGGGTATATTTT; CDR3aa: CASSQTDRVYF
d_gene: TRBD1; v_gene: TRBV7-9; abundance: NA; j_gene: TRBJ1-4; CDR3nt: TGTGCCAGCAGCTCCTCGGGACAGGCAGCCCCTAATGAAAAACTGTTTTTT; CDR3aa: CASSSSGQAAPNEKLFF
d_gene: TRBD1; v_gene: TRBV10-3; abundance: few; j_gene: TRBJ1-6; CDR3nt: TGTGCCATCAGTGATAGCCACAGGGGACCTTCACCCCTCCACTTT; CDR3aa: CAISDSHRGPSPLHF
d_gene: TRBD1; v_gene: TRBV5-1; abundance: NA; j_gene: TRBJ2-1; CDR3nt: TGCGCCAGCTTCTCCACCGGGACAGGGCGCTACAATGAGCAGTTCTTC; CDR3aa: CASFSTGTGRYNEQFF
d_gene: TRBD1; v_gene: TRBV18; abundance: NA; j_gene: TRBJ2-7; CDR3nt: TGTGCCAGCTCAGCAACGGGACAGGTTTACGAGCAGTACTTC; CDR3aa: CASSATGQVYEQYF
d_gene: TRBD1; v_gene: TRBV23-1; abundance: NA; j_gene: TRBJ2-3; CDR3nt: TGCGCCAGCAGTCACCTTCCAGCGTCCAGGGGGCCGGCTGGAGATACGCAGTATTTT; CDR3aa: CASSHLPASRGPAGDTQYF
d_gene: TRBD2; v_gene: TRBV28; abundance: NA; j_gene: TRBJ2-7; CDR3nt: TGTGCCAGCAGTTCCGGGGGGTTTAATTCCTACGAGCAGTACTTC; CDR3aa: CASSSGGFNSYEQYF
d_gene: NA; v_gene: TRBV6-5; abundance: NA; j_gene: TRBJ2-7; CDR3nt: TGTGCCAGCAGTTACTCCTTTCCTGCGGCGTACGAGCAGTACTTC; CDR3aa: CASSYSFPAAYEQYF
d_gene: NA; v_gene: TRBV9; abundance: NA; j_gene: TRBJ1-1; CDR3nt: TGTGCCAGCAGCGTCGCCCCCGGAGGGTTAAACACTGAAGCTTTCTTT; CDR3aa: CASSVAPGGLNTEAFF
d_gene: NA; v_gene: TRBV5-1; abundance: NA; j_gene: TRBJ1-1; CDR3nt: TGCGCCAGCAGCGCTGAGGCCAACGCAGCTTTCTTT; CDR3aa: CASSAEANAAFF
d_gene: TRBD1; v_gene: TRBV27; abundance: NA; j_gene: TRBJ2-3; CDR3nt: TGTGCCAGCAGTTGGGACAGGACCACAGATACGCAGTATTTT; CDR3aa: CASSWDRTTDTQYF
d_gene: NA; v_gene: TRBV6-5; abundance: NA; j_gene: TRBJ2-1; CDR3nt: TGTGCCAGCAGTTACTCGATATCCGGGGACAATGAGCAGTTCTTC; CDR3aa: CASSYSISGDNEQFF
d_gene: TRBD2; v_gene: TRBV10-3; abundance: NA; j_gene: TRBJ2-1; CDR3nt: TGTGCCATCAGTACGACTAGCGGGAGGGCCAATGAGCAGTTCTTC; CDR3aa: CAISTTSGRANEQFF
d_gene: TRBD1; v_gene: TRBV2; abundance: NA; j_gene: TRBJ2-2; CDR3nt: TGTGCCAGCAGCCCCAGGGGGCCCGGGGAGCTGTTTTTT; CDR3aa: CASSPRGPGELFF
d_gene: TRBD1; v_gene: TRBV7-8; abundance: NA; j_gene: TRBJ1-1; CDR3nt: TGTGCCAGCAGCCCCTTGCCCGGGACAGGGATCACTGAAGCTTTCTTT; CDR3aa: CASSPLPGTGITEAFF
d_gene: NA; v_gene: TRBV5-5; abundance: NA; j_gene: TRBJ1-6; CDR3nt: TGTGCCAGCAGCTTGGCCGGGGGAATGACGTCGTATTCACCCCTCCACTTT; CDR3aa: CASSLAGGMTSYSPLHF
d_gene: NA; v_gene: TRBV6-1; abundance: NA; j_gene: TRBJ2-3; CDR3nt: TGTGCCAGCAGTGGACAGGAATCGGGCGCAGATACGCAGTATTTT; CDR3aa: CASSGQESGADTQYF
d_gene: TRBD1; v_gene: TRBV7-9; abundance: NA; j_gene: TRBJ1-1; CDR3nt: TGTGCCAGCAGCCCTCGACAGGGACCCCAGAACACTGAAGCTTTCTTT; CDR3aa: CASSPRQGPQNTEAFF
d_gene: TRBD2; v_gene: TRBV4-3; abundance: NA; j_gene: TRBJ2-1; CDR3nt: TGCGCCAGCAGTGGACTAGCGGCCTACAATGAGCAGTTCTTC; CDR3aa: CASSGLAAYNEQFF
d_gene: TRBD1; v_gene: TRBV6-5; abundance: once; j_gene: TRBJ1-2; CDR3nt: TGTGCCAGCAGTTACGGACAGGGTTCGGATGGCTACACCTTC; CDR3aa: CASSYGQGSDGYTF
d_gene: NA; v_gene: TRBV28; abundance: NA; j_gene: TRBJ2-2; CDR3nt: TGTGCCAGCAGTTTATGGCAGATTCCCGGGGAGCTGTTTTTT; CDR3aa: CASSLWQIPGELFF
d_gene: NA; v_gene: TRBV27; abundance: NA; j_gene: TRBJ2-7; CDR3nt: TGTGCCAGCAGTTTTGGGGCAGACTACGAGCAGTACTTC; CDR3aa: CASSFGADYEQYF
d_gene: TRBD1; v_gene: TRBV4-2; abundance: few; j_gene: TRBJ1-6; CDR3nt: TGTGCCAGCAGCCTAACCGGGACAGGGGATAATTCACCCCTCCACTTT; CDR3aa: CASSLTGTGDNSPLHF
d_gene: NA; v_gene: TRBV18; abundance: NA; j_gene: TRBJ2-2; CDR3nt: TGTGCCAGCTCACCACCGGCGGGGATTGAAGGCACCGGGGAGCTGTTTTTT; CDR3aa: CASSPPAGIEGTGELFF
d_gene: NA; v_gene: TRBV28; abundance: NA; j_gene: TRBJ2-2; CDR3nt: TGTGCCAGCAGCCAACCGACAGTACAGGGTGCCGGGGAGCTGTTTTTT; CDR3aa: CASSQPTVQGAGELFF
d_gene: NA; v_gene: TRBV4-1; abundance: NA; j_gene: TRBJ1-1; CDR3nt: TGCGCCAGCAGCCAAAGGGGGGGGAACACTGAAGCTTTCTTT; CDR3aa: CASSQRGGNTEAFF
d_gene: TRBD1; v_gene: TRBV6-1; abundance: NA; j_gene: TRBJ2-7; CDR3nt: TGTGCCAGCCGACAGGGGATCCGCGAGCAGTACTTC; CDR3aa: CASRQGIREQYF
d_gene: NA; v_gene: TRBV27; abundance: NA; j_gene: TRBJ2-3; CDR3nt: TGTGCCAGCAGTTTGCAAGGGGCGGATACGCAGTATTTT; CDR3aa: CASSLQGADTQYF
d_gene: NA; v_gene: TRBV7-7; abundance: NA; j_gene: TRBJ2-5; CDR3nt: TGTGCTAGCTCAATCGGGGGTAAGGAGACCCAGTACTTC; CDR3aa: CASSIGGKETQYF
d_gene: TRBD2; v_gene: TRBV2; abundance: NA; j_gene: TRBJ2-7; CDR3nt: TGTGCCAGCTGGGACTACTCCTACGAGCAGTACTTC; CDR3aa: CASWDYSYEQYF
d_gene: NA; v_gene: TRBV9; abundance: NA; j_gene: TRBJ1-1; CDR3nt: TGTGCCAGCAGCCTAGAGGAGGCAGGGGAACTTGAAGCTTTCTTT; CDR3aa: CASSLEEAGELEAFF
d_gene: TRBD2; v_gene: TRBV7-8; abundance: NA; j_gene: TRBJ2-1; CDR3nt: TGTGCCAGCAGCTTAGGCGGACTAGGTGGCAATGAGCAGTTCTTC; CDR3aa: CASSLGGLGGNEQFF